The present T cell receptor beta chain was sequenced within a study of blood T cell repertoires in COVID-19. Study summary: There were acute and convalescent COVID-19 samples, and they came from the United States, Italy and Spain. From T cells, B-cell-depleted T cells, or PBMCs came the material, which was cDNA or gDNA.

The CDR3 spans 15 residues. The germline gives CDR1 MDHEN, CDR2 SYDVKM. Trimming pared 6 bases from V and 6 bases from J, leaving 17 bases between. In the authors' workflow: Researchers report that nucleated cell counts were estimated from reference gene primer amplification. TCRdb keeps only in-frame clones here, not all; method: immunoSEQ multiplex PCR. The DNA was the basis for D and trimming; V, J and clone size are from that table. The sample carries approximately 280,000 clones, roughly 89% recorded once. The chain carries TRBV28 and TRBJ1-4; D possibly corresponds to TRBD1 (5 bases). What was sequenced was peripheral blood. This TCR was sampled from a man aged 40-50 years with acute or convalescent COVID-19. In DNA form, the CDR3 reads TGTGCCAGCAGGGAGCAGGGTACTGGCGATGAAAAACTGTTTTTT. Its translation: CASREQGTGDEKLFF.